This T cell receptor beta chain was captured in a study of T cells after yellow fever vaccination. TCRdb re-called the 5' RACE reads with MiXCR, one entry per CDR3 protein. This table holds approximately 550,000 distinct CDR3 sequences, roughly 21% found once. This clonotype was seen a single time. J gave up 3 bases and V 2 bases, and 5 bases lay outside the gene matches. The CDR3 is made up of 15 amino acids. The germline gives CDR1 DFQATT, CDR2 SNEGSKA (reference sequence). The sequence was collected from a man aged 30 to 39 who received the YFV17D yellow fever vaccine. This chain uses TRBV20-1 with TRBJ2-1; the match to TRBD2 covers 9 bases. Specimen: PBMCs, collected 15 days after the yellow fever booster vaccination. This CDR3 is CSARTSGSIYNEQFF. The CDR3 region has the DNA TGCAGTGCTAGAACTAGCGGGTCTATCTACAATGAGCAGTTCTTC.